This TCR beta chain appears in the sequencing data of a study of blood T cell repertoires in COVID-19. Across the whole study: There were acute and convalescent COVID-19 samples, and they came from the United States, Italy and Spain.

This CDR3 has 14 residues. Germline-derived CDR1 and CDR2 are LGHDT and YNNKEL (reference sequence). The germline V and J ends were trimmed by 5 bases and 7 bases, with 17 bases remaining between them. How the authors handled the data: Reference gene primer amplification in the assay estimated nucleated cell counts. Assay used: immunoSEQ multiplex PCR; TCRdb lists only in-frame clones, some missing. The DNA gave D and trimming, while V, J and clone size come from that table. Counted here are roughly 150,000 clones, approximately 90% occurring once; the ten biggest clones make up about 15%. The clonotype originates from a woman between 40 and 50 years old with acute or convalescent COVID-19. The gene calls are TRBV3-1 (or the pseudogene TRBV3-2) and TRBJ1-2; no reliable D call. Sequenced input: peripheral blood. The DNA for the CDR3 is TGTGCCAGCAGCAGACGCGCGGAGATGCGTGGCTACACCTTC. The encoded protein is CASSRRAEMRGYTF.